The entry below gives a single T cell receptor (beta chain) sequence along with its context. The antigen remains undetermined. Repertoires were generated with immunoSEQ multiplex PCR, while TCRdb's copy carries only in-frame clones and drops some. This table has about 34,000 clones, around nine tenths appearing once. The sample originates from a study of a mutant IDH1 vaccine in newly diagnosed glioma. Study overall: Patients were pretreated with radiotherapy, temozolomide, or both, mostly both. Study conclusions and caveats: The vaccine induced immune responses, and these occurred in roughly 93% of patients.

As to time point: week 47, end of study. Each dose of the vaccine consisted of 300 ug of mutant IDH1 20-mer peptide, with topical imiquimod. Patients were given eight vaccinations, scheduled in weeks 1, 3, 5, 7, 11, 15, 19 and 23. Each of the donors came in with new WHO grade 3 or 4 astrocytomas that were IDH1-mutant and ATRX-lost. The starting material was PBMCs, obtained from a glioma patient whose treatment included an IDH1 peptide vaccine. This TCR was recovered from a woman aged 25-40 years with glioma.

The CDR3 here is CSVGAGPVLKETQYF. The DNA of the CDR3 is TGCAGCGTTGGAGCAGGGCCGGTCCTCAAAGAGACCCAGTACTTC. The rearrangement joins TRBV29-1 to TRBJ2-5; D possibly corresponds to TRBD1 (5 bases). The germline CDR1 and CDR2 sequences are SQVTM and ANQGSEA. The CDR3 has 15 amino acids. V lost 4 bases and J 3 bases, leaving 18 bases between the germline ends.